A selection of T cell receptor beta chains follows, all from one sample in a study of blood T cell repertoires in COVID-19. Clones were read by immunoSEQ multiplex PCR, and TCRdb kept only the in-frame ones, dropping some. This repertoire shows 220,000 or so clones, approximately 90% found once; its top ten account for about 10%. The sample comprised peripheral blood. Every receptor here comes from a woman between 45 and 60 years old with COVID-19, enrolled during active disease. Each CDR3 is given with its conserved first and last residue. Fields, in order: V gene, D gene, CDR3 length, J gene, clone size, CDR3 protein, CDR3 DNA. A D gene is named only where the DNA matches it firmly. Some rows mark clone size as missing; the rest say once, few, many or name a class of expanded clone.

TRBV19	.	13	TRBJ2-1	.	CASSTRRANEQFF	TGTGCCAGTAGCACCCGGCGGGCTAATGAGCAGTTCTTC
TRBV7-2	TRBD2	16	TRBJ2-3	.	CASSLPGLAGTDTQYF	TGTGCCAGCAGTTTACCGGGACTAGCGGGCACAGATACGCAGTATTTT
TRBV6-5	.	13	TRBJ2-7	.	CASGTLIRYEQYF	TGTGCCAGCGGGACACTAATCCGCTACGAGCAGTACTTC
TRBV6-2/TRBV6-3	TRBD2	17	TRBJ2-1	.	CASSHGTSGAYYNEQFF	TGTGCCAGCAGCCACGGGACTAGCGGGGCCTACTACAATGAGCAGTTCTTC
TRBV3-1/TRBV3-2	TRBD1	15	TRBJ2-5	.	CASSQGTGARGTQYF	TGTGCCAGCAGCCAAGGGACAGGGGCTAGGGGGACCCAGTACTTC
TRBV7-9	TRBD1	13	TRBJ2-2	.	CANPTGGTGELFF	TGTGCCAACCCGACAGGGGGCACCGGGGAGCTGTTTTTT
TRBV7-9	TRBD1	14	TRBJ1-4	.	CASRRDRGFEKLFF	TGTGCCAGCAGACGGGACAGGGGCTTTGAAAAACTGTTTTTT
TRBV3-1/TRBV3-2	.	14	TRBJ1-6	.	CASSQGGGNSPLHF	TGTGCCAGCAGCCAAGGGGGAGGGAATTCACCCCTCCACTTT
TRBV6-6	.	15	TRBJ2-4	.	CASSSSTLAKNIQYF	TGTGCCAGCAGTTCTTCTACCCTAGCCAAAAACATTCAGTACTTC
TRBV5-4	TRBD1	16	TRBJ1-2	.	CASSLKGDRGTYGYTF	TGTGCCAGCAGCTTGAAGGGGGACAGGGGGACTTATGGCTACACCTTC
TRBV9	.	14	TRBJ1-6	many	CASSATGSASPLHF	TGTGCCAGCAGCGCGACAGGTTCTGCTTCACCCCTCCACTTT
TRBV5-1	TRBD1	14	TRBJ1-2	.	CASSLGQGIYGYTF	TGCGCCAGCAGCCTGGGACAGGGGATTTACGGCTACACCTTC
TRBV30	TRBD1	14	TRBJ1-6	.	CAWSSGGSNSPLHF	TGTGCCTGGAGTTCAGGGGGCAGCAATTCACCCCTCCACTTT